Presented here are 3 T cell receptor beta chains from one specimen sequenced in a study of T cells in Graves' hyperthyroidism and ophthalmopathy. The source material, RNA transcripts, was used to amplify TCR beta CDR3 regions. When the TCR CDR3 underwent first-round RT-PCR, the HTBI primer set was used. TCRdb re-called the multiplex PCR reads with MiXCR, one entry per CDR3 protein. The sample records hundreds of thousands of distinct CDR3 sequences, over 15% being singletons. What was sequenced was blood. Receptors originate from a woman younger than 30 with Graves' hyperthyroidism.

The CDR3 nucleotides are TGTGCCAGCACCGAACAGCACTATGGCTACACCTTC. It codes for CASTEQHYGYTF. The chain joins TRBV6-1 to TRBJ1-2; D is uncertain. Germline loops: CDR1 MNHNS, CDR2 SASEGT. The CDR3 spans 12 residues. V lost 7 bases and J 3 bases, leaving 9 bases between the germline ends.

The sample holds many counts of this clonotype. This chain connects TRBV20-1 to TRBJ2-7; 7 nucleotides line up with TRBD2. The CDR3 spans 14 residues. V lost 3 bases to trimming and J lost 0 bases; unmatched junction nucleotides: 5. Looked up from germline, CDR1 is DFQATT and CDR2 is SNEGSKA (reference sequence). The CDR3 DNA sequence: TGCAGTGCTAGTTGGGGGGGAAGCTCCTACGAGCAGTACTTC. This sequence encodes CSASWGGSSYEQYF.

The chain carries TRBV11-1 and TRBJ2-7; TRBD1 matches 9 bases. Germline trimming cut 5 bases from V and 6 bases from J; bases unmatched to any gene: 17. Germline CDR1 and CDR2: SGHAT and FQDESV (reference sequence). This CDR3 is 17 amino acids long. Here the CDR3 DNA reads TGTGCCAGCAGCCCTTCCGTAGGGACAGGGTTCCCAGGCGAGCAGTACTTC. This gives the protein CASSPSVGTGFPGEQYF.